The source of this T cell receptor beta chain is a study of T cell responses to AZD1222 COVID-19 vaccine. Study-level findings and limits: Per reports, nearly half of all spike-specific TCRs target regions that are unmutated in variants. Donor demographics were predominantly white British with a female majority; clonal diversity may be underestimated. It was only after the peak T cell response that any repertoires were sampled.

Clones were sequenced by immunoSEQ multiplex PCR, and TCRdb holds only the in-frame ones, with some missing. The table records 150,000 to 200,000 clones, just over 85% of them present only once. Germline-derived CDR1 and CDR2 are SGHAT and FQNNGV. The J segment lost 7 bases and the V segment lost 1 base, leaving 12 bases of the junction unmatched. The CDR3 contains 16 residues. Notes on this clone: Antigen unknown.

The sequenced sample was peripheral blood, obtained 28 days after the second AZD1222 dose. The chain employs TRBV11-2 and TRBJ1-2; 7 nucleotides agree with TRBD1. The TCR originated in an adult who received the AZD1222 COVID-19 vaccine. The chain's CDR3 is CASSLGRGLLNGGYTF. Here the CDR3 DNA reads TGTGCCAGCAGCTTAGGGAGGGGGCTCTTAAACGGTGGCTACACCTTC.